This T cell receptor (beta chain) came from a study of beta chain features in type 1 diabetes. Only a few counts were recorded for this clone. What was sequenced were expressed TCRB transcripts, since all of the isolated RNA had been reverse transcribed. Sequenced by immunoSEQ multiplex PCR; TCRdb stores in-frame clones only, minus some. The table records about 340,000 clones, roughly 8% of them present only once. Germline CDR1 and CDR2: LNHDA and SQIVND (reference sequence). The CDR3 is 17 amino acids. V lost 7 bases and J lost 0, with 19 bases in between. The chain combines TRBV19 with TRBJ2-1, with a tentative D call TRBD2 (5 bases). The material sequenced was central memory CD4+ T cells from blood. This sequence originates from a woman between 18 and 30 years old in good health. CDR3 in DNA: TGTGCCAGTACCCACCGCGATGCTGGGAGCTCCTACAATGAGCAGTTCTTC. Its protein is CASTHRDAGSSYNEQFF.